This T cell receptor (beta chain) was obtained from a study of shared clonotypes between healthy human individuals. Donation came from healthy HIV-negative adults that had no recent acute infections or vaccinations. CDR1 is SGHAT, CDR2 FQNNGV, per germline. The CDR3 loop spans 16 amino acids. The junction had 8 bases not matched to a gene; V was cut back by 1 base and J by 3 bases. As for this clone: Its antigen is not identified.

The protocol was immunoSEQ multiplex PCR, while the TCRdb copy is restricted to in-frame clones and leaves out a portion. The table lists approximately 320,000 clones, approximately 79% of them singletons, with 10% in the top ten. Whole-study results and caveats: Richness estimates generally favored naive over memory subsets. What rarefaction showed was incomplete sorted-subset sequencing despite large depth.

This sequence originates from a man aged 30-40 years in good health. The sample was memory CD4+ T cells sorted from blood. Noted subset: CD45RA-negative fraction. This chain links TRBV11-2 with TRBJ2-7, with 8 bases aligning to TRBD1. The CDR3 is CASSLARDRNHYEQYF. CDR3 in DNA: TGTGCCAGCAGCTTAGCCCGGGACAGGAACCACTACGAGCAGTACTTC.